This T cell receptor (beta chain) originates from a study of CD8+ T cells in alopecia areata. Study findings and constraints: Affected scalp, especially in alopecia totalis/universalis, had a higher clonality than normal scalp did. With just one nonresponder, it is still uncertain whether baseline CD8+ expansion relates to response. In blood and scalp, many expanded lesional clones persisted during tofacitinib.

Treatment denoted: oral pan-JAK inhibitor, 5-10 mg twice daily. CD4+ and CD8+ T cells were sorted from PBMCs stained for CD3, CD4 and CD8. The sequencing template was cDNA reverse transcribed from extracted RNA. Assay used: immunoSEQ multiplex PCR; TCRdb lists only in-frame clones, some missing. The sample contains under 250,000 clones, more than 55% of which appear only once. Turning to this clone: What it recognizes is unknown.

Germline V gives CDR1 SEHNR, CDR2 FQNEAQ (reference sequence). Trimming removed 4 bases from V and 5 bases from J, with 14 bases in between. CDR3 length: 14 amino acids. The receptor was isolated from a human donor with alopecia areata. The chain uses TRBV7-9 and TRBJ1-2; D ambiguous. Specimen: CD4+ T cells sorted from blood, collected at week 44, from a patient treated with tofacitinib. This chain's CDR3 is CASSSDTARYGYTF. The CDR3 DNA reads as TGTGCCAGCAGCTCAGACACAGCGCGTTATGGCTACACCTTC.